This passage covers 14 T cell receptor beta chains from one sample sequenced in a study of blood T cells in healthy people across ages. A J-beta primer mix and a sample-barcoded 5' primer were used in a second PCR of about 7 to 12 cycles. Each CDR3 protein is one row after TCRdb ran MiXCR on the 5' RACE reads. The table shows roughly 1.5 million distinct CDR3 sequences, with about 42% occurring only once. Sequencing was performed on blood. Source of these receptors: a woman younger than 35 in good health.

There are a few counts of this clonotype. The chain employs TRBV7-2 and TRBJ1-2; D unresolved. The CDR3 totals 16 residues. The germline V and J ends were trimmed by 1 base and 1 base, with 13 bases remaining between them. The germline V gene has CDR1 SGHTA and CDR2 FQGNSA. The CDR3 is CASSLGPTPNNYGYTF. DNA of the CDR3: TGTGCCAGCAGCTTAGGGCCCACACCTAATAACTATGGCTACACCTTC.

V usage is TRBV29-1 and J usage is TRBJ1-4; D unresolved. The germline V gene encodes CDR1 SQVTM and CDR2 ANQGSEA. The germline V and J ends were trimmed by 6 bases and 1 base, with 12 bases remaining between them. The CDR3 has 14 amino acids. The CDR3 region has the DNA TGCAGCGTCCAGACCCTTGTAACTAATGAAAAACTGTTTTTT. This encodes CSVQTLVTNEKLFF.

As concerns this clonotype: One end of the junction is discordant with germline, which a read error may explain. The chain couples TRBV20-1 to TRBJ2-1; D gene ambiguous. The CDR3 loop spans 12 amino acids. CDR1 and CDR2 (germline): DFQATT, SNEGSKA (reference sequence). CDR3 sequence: CGARSRLWEQFF. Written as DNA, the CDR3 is TGCGGTGCTAGATCGCGTCTATGGGAGCAGTTCTTC.

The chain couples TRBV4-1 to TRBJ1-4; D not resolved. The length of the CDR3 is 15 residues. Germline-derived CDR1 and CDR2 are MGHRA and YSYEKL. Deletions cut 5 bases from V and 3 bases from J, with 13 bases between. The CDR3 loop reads CASSSSGISNEKLFF. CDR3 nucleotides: TGCGCCAGCAGCTCTTCCGGGATATCTAATGAAAAACTGTTTTTT.

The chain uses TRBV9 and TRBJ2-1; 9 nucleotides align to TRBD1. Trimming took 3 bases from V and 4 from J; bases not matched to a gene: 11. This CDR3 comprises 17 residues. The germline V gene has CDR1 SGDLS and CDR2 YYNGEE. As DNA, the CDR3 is TGTGCCAGCAGCGCGAGATCCGGGACAGGGATGTACAATGAGCAGTTCTTC. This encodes CASSARSGTGMYNEQFF.

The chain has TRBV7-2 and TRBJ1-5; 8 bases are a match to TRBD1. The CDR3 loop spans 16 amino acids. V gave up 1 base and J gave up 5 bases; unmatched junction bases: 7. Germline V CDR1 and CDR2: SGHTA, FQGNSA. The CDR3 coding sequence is TGTGCCAGCAGCTTAGGATGGGCAGGGGGCGATCAGCCCCAGCATTTT. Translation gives CASSLGWAGGDQPQHF. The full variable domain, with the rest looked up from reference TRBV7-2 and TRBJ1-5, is GAGVSQSPSNKVTEKGKDVELRCDPISGHTALYWYRQSLGQGLEFLIYFQGNSAPDKSGLPSDRFSAERTGGSVSTLTIQRTQQEDSAVYLCASSLGWAGGDQPQHFGDGTRLSIL.

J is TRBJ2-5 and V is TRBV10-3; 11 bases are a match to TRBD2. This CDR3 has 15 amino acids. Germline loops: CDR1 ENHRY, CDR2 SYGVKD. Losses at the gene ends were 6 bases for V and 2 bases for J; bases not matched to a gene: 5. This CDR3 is CAIRPGTSGQETQYF. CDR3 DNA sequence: TGTGCCATCAGACCTGGGACTAGCGGACAAGAGACCCAGTACTTC.

This CDR3 is CASRSQNTEAFF. CDR3 DNA: TGTGCCAGCAGGTCCCAGAACACTGAAGCTTTCTTT. V is TRBV7-9 and J is TRBJ1-1; D ambiguous. The CDR3 has 12 amino acids. V dropped 6 bases and J dropped 1 base, with 6 bases sitting between them. From germline, CDR1 is SEHNR and CDR2 FQNEAQ (reference sequence). Variable domain in full (rest from reference TRBV7-9 and TRBJ1-1): DTGVSQNPRHKITKRGQNVTFRCDPISEHNRLYWYRQTLGQGPEFLTYFQNEAQLEKSRLLSDRFSAERPKGSFSTLEIQRTEQGDSAMYLCASRSQNTEAFFGQGTRLTVV.

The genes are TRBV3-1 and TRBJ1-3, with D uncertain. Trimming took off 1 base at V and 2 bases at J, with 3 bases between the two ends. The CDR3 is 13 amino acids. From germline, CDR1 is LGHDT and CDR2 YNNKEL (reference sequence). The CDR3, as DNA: TGTGCCAGCAGCCAAGTAACTGGAAACACCATATATTTT. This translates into CASSQVTGNTIYF.

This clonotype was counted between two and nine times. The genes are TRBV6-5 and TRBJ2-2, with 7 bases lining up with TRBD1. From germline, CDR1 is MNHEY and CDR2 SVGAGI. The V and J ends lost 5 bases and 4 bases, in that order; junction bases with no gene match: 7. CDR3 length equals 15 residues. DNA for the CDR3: TGTGCCAGCAGTCCTCGACAGGGCCCCACCGGGGAGCTGTTTTTT. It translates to CASSPRQGPTGELFF.

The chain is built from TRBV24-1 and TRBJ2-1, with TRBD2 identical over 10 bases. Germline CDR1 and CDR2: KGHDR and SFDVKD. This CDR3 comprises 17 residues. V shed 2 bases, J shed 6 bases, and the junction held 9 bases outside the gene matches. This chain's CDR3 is CATSDSLGSGRANEQFF. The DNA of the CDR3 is TGTGCCACCAGTGATTCCCTGGGAAGCGGGAGGGCCAATGAGCAGTTCTTC.

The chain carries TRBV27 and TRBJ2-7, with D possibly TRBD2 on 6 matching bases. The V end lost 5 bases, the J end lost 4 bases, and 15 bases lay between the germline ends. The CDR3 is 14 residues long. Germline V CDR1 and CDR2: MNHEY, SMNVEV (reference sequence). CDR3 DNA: TGTGCCAGCAGTCCGTCCGGGACTCTTTACGAGCAGTACTTC. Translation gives CASSPSGTLYEQYF.

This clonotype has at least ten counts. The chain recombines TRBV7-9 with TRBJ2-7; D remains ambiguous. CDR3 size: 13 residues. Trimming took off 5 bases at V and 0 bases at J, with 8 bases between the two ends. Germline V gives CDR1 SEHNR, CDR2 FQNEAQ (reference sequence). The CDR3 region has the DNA TGTGCCAGCAGCCCCTCAAGCTCCTACGAGCAGTACTTC. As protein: CASSPSSSYEQYF.

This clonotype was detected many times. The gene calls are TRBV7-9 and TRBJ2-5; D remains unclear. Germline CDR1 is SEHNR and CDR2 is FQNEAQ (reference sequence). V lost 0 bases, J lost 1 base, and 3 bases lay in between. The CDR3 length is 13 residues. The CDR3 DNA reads TGTGCCAGCAGCTTAGCCGTCCAAGAGACCCAGTACTTC. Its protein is CASSLAVQETQYF.